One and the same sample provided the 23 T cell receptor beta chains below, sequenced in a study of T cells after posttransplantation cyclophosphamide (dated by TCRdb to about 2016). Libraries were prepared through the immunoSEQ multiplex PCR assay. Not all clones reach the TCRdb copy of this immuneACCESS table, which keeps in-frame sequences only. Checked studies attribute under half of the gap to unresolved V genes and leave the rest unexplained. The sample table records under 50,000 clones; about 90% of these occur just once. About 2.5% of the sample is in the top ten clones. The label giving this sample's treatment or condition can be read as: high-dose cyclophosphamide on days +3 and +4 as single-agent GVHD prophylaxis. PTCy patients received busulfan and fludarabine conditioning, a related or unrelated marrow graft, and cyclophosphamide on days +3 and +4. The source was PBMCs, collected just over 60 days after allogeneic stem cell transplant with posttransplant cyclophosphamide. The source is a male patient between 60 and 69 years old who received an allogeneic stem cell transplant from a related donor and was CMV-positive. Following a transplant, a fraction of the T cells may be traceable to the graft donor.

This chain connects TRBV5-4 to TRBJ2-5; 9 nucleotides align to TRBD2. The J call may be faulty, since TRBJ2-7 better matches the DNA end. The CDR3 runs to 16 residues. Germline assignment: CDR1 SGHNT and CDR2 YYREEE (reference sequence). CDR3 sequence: CASSLSASGDPYEQYF. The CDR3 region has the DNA TGTGCCAGCAGCTTGTCTGCTAGCGGGGACCCCTACGAGCAGTACTTC.

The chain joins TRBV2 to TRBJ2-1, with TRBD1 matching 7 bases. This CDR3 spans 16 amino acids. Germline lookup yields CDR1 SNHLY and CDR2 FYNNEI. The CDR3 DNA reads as TGTGGTGACAGGGTTTCGAAAAGTGATTCCGACAATGAGCAGTTCTTC. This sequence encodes CGDRVSKSDSDNEQFF.

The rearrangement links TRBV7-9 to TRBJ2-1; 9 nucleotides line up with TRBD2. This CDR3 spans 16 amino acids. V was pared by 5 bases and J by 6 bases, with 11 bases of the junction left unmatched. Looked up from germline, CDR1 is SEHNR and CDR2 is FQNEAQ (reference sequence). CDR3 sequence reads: CASSPPGLAHGNEQFF. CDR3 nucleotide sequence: TGTGCCAGCAGCCCACCGGGACTAGCACACGGCAATGAGCAGTTCTTC.

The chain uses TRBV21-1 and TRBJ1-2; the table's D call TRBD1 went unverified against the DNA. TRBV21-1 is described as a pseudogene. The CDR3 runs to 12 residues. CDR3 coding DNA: TGTGCCAGCAGCAAAGGGCCCTATGGCTACACCTTC. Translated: CASSKGPYGYTF.

The CDR3, as DNA: TGCGCCAGCAGCCTTAGCGGGAATACGCAGTATTTT. This sequence encodes CASSLSGNTQYF. This sequence joins TRBV4-1 and TRBJ2-3; 8 nucleotides agree with TRBD2. CDR1 and CDR2 (germline): MGHRA, YSYEKL. Trimming at V came to 4 bases and at J to 7 bases, leaving 1 base not matched to a gene. The CDR3 is 12 amino acids.

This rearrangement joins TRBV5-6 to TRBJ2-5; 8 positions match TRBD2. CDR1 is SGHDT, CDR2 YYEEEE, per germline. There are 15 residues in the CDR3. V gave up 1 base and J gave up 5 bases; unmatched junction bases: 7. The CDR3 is CASSLLAGGRETQYF. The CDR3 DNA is TGTGCCAGCAGCTTGTTGGCGGGGGGCCGGGAGACCCAGTACTTC.

The CDR3 loop reads CASSRTTNPNYEQYV. The CDR3 DNA is TGCGCCAGCAGCCGTACTACCAACCCGAATTACGAGCAGTACGTC. The V call is TRBV23-1, the J call TRBJ2-7; D unresolved. TRBV23-1 counts as an open reading frame of uncertain function. The CDR3 contains 15 residues. V shed 6 bases and J shed 4 bases, with 19 bases lying between them.

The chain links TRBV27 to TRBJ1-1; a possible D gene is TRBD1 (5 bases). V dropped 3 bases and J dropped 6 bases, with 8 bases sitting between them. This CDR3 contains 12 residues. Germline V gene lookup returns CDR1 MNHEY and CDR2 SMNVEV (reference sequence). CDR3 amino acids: CASSFLGAEAFF. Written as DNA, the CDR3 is TGTGCCAGCAGTTTTCTAGGGGCTGAAGCTTTCTTT.

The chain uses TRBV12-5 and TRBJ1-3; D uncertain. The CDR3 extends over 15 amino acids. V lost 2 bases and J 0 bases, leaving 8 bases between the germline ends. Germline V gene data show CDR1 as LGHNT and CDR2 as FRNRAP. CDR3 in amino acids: CASGLSLSSGNTIYF. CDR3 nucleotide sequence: TGTGCTAGTGGTTTGTCCCTGAGCTCTGGAAACACCATATATTTT.

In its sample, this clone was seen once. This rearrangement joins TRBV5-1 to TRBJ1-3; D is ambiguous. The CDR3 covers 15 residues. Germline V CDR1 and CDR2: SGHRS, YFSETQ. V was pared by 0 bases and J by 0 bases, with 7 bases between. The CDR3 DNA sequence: TGCGCCAGCAGCTTGGGCCAGGACTCTGGAAACACCATATATTTT. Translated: CASSLGQDSGNTIYF.

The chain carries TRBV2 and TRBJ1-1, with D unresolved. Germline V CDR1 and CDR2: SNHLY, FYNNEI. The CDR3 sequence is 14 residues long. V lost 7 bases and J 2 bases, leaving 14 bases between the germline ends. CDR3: CASTSVGVNTEAFF. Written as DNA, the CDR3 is TGTGCCAGCACCTCCGTAGGAGTAAACACTGAAGCTTTCTTT.

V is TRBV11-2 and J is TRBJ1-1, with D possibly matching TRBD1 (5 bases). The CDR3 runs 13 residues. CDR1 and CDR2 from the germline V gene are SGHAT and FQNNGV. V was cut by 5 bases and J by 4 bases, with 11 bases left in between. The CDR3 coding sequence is TGTGCCAGCAGCCAGAGGGGAGGCACTGAAGCTTTCTTT. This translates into CASSQRGGTEAFF.

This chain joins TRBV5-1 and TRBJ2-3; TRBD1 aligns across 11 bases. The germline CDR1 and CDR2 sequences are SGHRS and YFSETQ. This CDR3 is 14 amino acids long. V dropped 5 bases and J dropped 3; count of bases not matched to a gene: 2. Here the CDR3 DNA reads TGCGCCAGCAGTGGGACAGGGGGTACAGATACGCAGTATTTT. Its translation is CASSGTGGTDTQYF.

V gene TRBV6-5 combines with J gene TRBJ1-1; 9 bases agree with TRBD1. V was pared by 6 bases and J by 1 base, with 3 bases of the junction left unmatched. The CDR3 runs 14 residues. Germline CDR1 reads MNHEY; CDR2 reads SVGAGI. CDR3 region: CASRLQGANTEAFF. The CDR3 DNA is TGTGCCAGCAGATTACAGGGGGCGAACACTGAAGCTTTCTTT.

This CDR3 is CASRPTEGQSYNEQFF. The CDR3 region has the DNA TGTGCCAGCAGACCCACTGAGGGACAGTCCTACAATGAGCAGTTCTTC. The chain employs TRBV5-6 and TRBJ2-1, with TRBD1 identical over 7 bases. CDR1 SGHDT and CDR2 YYEEEE come from the germline V gene. The CDR3 consists of 16 residues. The ends lost 5 bases at V and 1 base at J; junction bases unmatched: 9.

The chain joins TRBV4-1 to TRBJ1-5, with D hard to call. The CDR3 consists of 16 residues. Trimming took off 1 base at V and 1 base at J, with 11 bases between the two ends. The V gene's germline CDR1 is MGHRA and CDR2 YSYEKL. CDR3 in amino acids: CASSQAGIYSNQPQHF. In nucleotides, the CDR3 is TGCGCCAGCAGCCAAGCCGGGATCTACAGCAATCAGCCCCAGCATTTT.

CDR3 sequence: CAIRRGGTYNEQFF. In nucleotides, the CDR3 is TGTGCCATCAGGAGGGGGGGGACGTACAATGAGCAGTTCTTC. The rearrangement joins TRBV10-3 to TRBJ2-1; D perhaps matches TRBD2 (7 bases). This CDR3 comprises 14 residues. Between the trimmed V and J ends, which lost 6 bases and 4 bases, there was a span of 13 bases. Germline V gives CDR1 ENHRY, CDR2 SYGVKD.

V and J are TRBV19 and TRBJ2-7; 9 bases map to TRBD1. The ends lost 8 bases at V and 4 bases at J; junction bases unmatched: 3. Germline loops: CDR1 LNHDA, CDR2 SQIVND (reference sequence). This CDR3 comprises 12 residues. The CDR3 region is CASATGGYEQYF. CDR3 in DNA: TGTGCCAGTGCGACAGGGGGTTACGAGCAGTACTTC. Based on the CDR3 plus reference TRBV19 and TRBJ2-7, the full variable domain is DGGITQSPKYLFRKEGQNVTLSCEQNLNHDAMYWYRQDPGQGLRLIYYSQIVNDFQKGDIAEGYSVSREKKESFPLTVTSAQKNPTAFYLCASATGGYEQYFGPGTRLTVT.

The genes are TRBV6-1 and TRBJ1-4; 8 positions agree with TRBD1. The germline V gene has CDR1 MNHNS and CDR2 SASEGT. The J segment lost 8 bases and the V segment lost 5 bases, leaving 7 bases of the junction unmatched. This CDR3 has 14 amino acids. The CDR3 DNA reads TGTGCCAGCAGTCTCAGGGGGCGCGAGGAAAAACTGTTTTTT. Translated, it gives CASSLRGREEKLFF.

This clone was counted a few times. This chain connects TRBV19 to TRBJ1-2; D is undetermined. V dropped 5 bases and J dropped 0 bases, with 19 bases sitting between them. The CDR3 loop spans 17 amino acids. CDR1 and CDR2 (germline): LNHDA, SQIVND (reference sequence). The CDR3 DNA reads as TGTGCCAGTAGTGCTCCGCGGGCACCCGCGGCTAACTATGGCTACACCTTC. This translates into CASSAPRAPAANYGYTF. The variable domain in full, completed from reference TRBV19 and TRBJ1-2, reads DGGITQSPKYLFRKEGQNVTLSCEQNLNHDAMYWYRQDPGQGLRLIYYSQIVNDFQKGDIAEGYSVSREKKESFPLTVTSAQKNPTAFYLCASSAPRAPAANYGYTFGSGTRLTVV.

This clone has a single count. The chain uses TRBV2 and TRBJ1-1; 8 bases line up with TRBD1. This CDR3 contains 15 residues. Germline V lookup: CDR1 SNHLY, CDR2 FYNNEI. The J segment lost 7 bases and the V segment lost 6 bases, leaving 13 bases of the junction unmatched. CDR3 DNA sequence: TGTGCCAGCAGGGATCAGGGGGCGCGGCGAAATGAAGCTTTCTTT. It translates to CASRDQGARRNEAFF.

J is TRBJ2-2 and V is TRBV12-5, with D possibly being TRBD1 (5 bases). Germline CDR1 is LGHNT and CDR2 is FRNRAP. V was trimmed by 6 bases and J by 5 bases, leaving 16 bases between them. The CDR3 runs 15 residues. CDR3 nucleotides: TGTGCTAGTGGCGACCCCCCCCAGGGTACCGGGGAGCTGTTTTTT. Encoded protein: CASGDPPQGTGELFF.

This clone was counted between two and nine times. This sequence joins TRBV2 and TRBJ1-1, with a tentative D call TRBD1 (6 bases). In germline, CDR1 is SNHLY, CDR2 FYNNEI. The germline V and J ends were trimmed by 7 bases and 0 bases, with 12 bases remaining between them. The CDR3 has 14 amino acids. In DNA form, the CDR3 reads TGTGCCAGCAATCACAGGGCCATGAACACTGAAGCTTTCTTT. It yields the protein CASNHRAMNTEAFF.